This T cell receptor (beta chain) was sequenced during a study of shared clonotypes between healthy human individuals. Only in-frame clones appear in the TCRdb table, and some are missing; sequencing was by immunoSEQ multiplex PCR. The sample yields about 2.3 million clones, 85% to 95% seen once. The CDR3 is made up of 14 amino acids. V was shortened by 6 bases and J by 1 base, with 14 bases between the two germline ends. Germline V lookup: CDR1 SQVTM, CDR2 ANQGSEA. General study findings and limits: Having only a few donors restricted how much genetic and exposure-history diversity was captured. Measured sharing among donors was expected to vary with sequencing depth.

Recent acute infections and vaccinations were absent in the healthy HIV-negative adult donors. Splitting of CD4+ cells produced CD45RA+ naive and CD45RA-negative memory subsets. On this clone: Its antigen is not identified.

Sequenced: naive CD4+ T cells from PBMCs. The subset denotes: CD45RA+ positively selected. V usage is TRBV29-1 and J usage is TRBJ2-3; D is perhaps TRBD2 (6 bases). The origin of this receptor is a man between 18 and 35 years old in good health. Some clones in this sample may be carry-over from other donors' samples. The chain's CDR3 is CSVAEGMGTDTQYF. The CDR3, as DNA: TGCAGCGTGGCGGAGGGGATGGGCACAGATACGCAGTATTTT.